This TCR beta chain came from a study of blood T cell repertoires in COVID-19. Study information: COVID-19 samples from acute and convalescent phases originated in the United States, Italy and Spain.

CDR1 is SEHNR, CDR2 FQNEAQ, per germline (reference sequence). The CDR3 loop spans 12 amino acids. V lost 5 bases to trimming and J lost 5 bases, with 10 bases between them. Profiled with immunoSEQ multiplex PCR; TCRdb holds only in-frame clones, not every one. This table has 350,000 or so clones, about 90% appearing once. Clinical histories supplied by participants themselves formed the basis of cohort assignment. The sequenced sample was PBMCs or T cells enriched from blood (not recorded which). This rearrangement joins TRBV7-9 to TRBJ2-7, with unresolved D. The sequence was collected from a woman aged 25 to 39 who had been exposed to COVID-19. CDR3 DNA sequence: TGTGCCAGCAGCCCTAGACTGAACGAGCAGTACTTC. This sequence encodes CASSPRLNEQYF.